A single sample is the source of the 21 T cell receptor beta chains below, sequenced in a study of cytomegalovirus exposure and HLA in healthy donors (dated 2017 in TCRdb). The library was generated by the immunoSEQ multiplex PCR assay. The multiplex PCR relied on a mix of 60 forward primers for TCR Vbeta segments and 13 reverse primers for TCR Jbeta segments. The table comes from immuneACCESS by way of TCRdb, which keeps in-frame sequences with V and J called. Part of the clones is missing from these tables; in studies checked, under half for an unresolved V gene and the rest for unknown reasons. Recorded for this sample are around 120,000 clones; around three quarters of them occurred a single time. Jointly, the top ten make up roughly 2.7% of the sample. Specimen: PBMCs. Receptors were obtained from a man in his fifties in good health and CMV-seropositive.

This clone is a singleton in its sample. The chain has TRBV5-1 and TRBJ2-1; 9 bases line up with TRBD1. The CDR3 is 16 amino acids. In germline, CDR1 is SGHRS, CDR2 YFSETQ. The J segment lost 9 bases and the V segment lost 3 bases, leaving 13 bases of the junction unmatched. Written as DNA, the CDR3 is TGCGCCAGCAGCTCCGGCCGCGGGACAGGGAGTAGTGAGCAGTTCTTC. Its protein is CASSSGRGTGSSEQFF. The full variable domain, in which reference TRBV5-1 and TRBJ2-1 provide the parts outside the CDR3, is KAGVTQTPRYLIKTRGQQVTLSCSPISGHRSVSWYQQTPGQGLQFLFEYFSETQRNKGNFPGRFSGRQFSNSRSEMNVSTLELGDSALYLCASSSGRGTGSSEQFFGPGTRLTVL.

The chain couples TRBV5-6 to TRBJ1-5; D unresolved. V was clipped by 1 base and J by 5 bases, with 10 bases between them. Germline V gene data show CDR1 as SGHDT and CDR2 as YYEEEE. CDR3 size: 14 residues. In DNA form, the CDR3 reads TGTGCCAGCAGCTTGTCCAGCGAGGATCAGCCCCAGCATTTT. Translation: CASSLSSEDQPQHF.

This rearrangement joins TRBV6-6 to TRBJ1-1; maybe TRBD1 (5 bases). Per the germline V gene, CDR1 is MNHNY and CDR2 is SVGAGI (reference sequence). The CDR3 loop spans 13 amino acids. The ends were cut back, 5 bases at V and 4 bases at J, with 11 bases in the middle. The CDR3 protein is CASSAIGGTEAFF. CDR3 DNA sequence: TGTGCCAGCAGTGCTATCGGGGGCACTGAAGCTTTCTTT.

The rearrangement uses TRBV4-1 and TRBJ2-7; tentative D call: TRBD2 (6 bases). Between the trimmed V and J ends, which lost 1 base and 2 bases, there was a span of 15 bases. The CDR3 loop spans 16 amino acids. Germline V lookup: CDR1 MGHRA, CDR2 YSYEKL. CDR3 DNA sequence: TGCGCCAGCAGCCAAGCCCCGGGACTTCACACCTACGAGCAGTACTTC. Translated, it gives CASSQAPGLHTYEQYF.

This clone was counted only a few times. The CDR3 spells CASSLMTGTGGRDTQYF. The DNA for the CDR3 is TGTGCCAGCAGCTTAATGACCGGGACAGGGGGCCGAGATACGCAGTATTTT. The chain combines TRBV7-3 with TRBJ2-3; TRBD1 agrees at 12 bases. Germline V lookup: CDR1 SGHTA, CDR2 FQGTGA. The J segment lost 5 bases and the V segment lost 1 base, leaving 7 bases of the junction unmatched. The CDR3 consists of 17 residues.

V gene TRBV5-1 combines with J gene TRBJ2-2; 9 nucleotides align to TRBD1. Losses at the gene ends were 1 base for V and 7 bases for J; bases not matched to a gene: 5. Germline CDR1 SGHRS, CDR2 YFSETQ. The CDR3 runs to 15 residues. The DNA for the CDR3 is TGCGCCAGCAGCTTGACAGGGGGCGTTGGCGGGGAGCTGTTTTTT. It yields the protein CASSLTGGVGGELFF.

This chain joins TRBV9 and TRBJ2-2, with TRBD2 matching 11 bases. The CDR3 loop spans 16 amino acids. J lost 5 bases, V lost 2 bases, and 5 bases had no gene match. In germline, CDR1 is SGDLS, CDR2 YYNGEE. The CDR3 region is CASSVVLAGETGELFF. The CDR3 nucleotides are TGTGCCAGCAGCGTTGTACTAGCGGGAGAGACCGGGGAGCTGTTTTTT.

The V gene is TRBV6-5, the J gene TRBJ2-5; 7 nucleotides agree with TRBD1. The germline V gene has CDR1 MNHEY and CDR2 SVGAGI. After removal of 6 bases from V and 1 base from J, the junction contained 5 bases not matched to a gene. CDR3 size: 14 residues. The chain's CDR3 is CASSPGQVQETQYF. The CDR3 nucleotides are TGTGCCAGCAGCCCCGGACAGGTCCAAGAGACCCAGTACTTC.

Notes on this clone: The junction and the germline gene differ at one end; a read error may be behind it. The chain links TRBV18 to TRBJ2-6, with D possibly being TRBD1 (5 bases). Germline V gene sequence: CDR1 KGHSH, CDR2 LQKENI. This CDR3 has 15 amino acids. The DNA for the CDR3 is TGTGCCAGCTCACCCACAGCATCTGGGGCCAACGGCCTGACTTTC. It codes for CASSPTASGANGLTF.

This clone was observed a handful of times. V usage is TRBV27 and J usage is TRBJ1-4; weak D call: TRBD1 (6 bases). V was cut by 3 bases and J by 4 bases, with 15 bases left in between. The germline gives CDR1 MNHEY, CDR2 SMNVEV (reference sequence). The CDR3 runs to 16 residues. CDR3 amino acids: CASSLDTGLNNEKLFF. Written as DNA, the CDR3 is TGTGCCAGCAGTTTGGATACAGGGCTTAATAATGAAAAACTGTTTTTT.

This chain joins TRBV7-9 and TRBJ2-1; 7 nucleotides align to TRBD1. The V gene end was trimmed by 5 bases and the J gene end by 16 bases; junction bases not matched to a gene: 8. This CDR3 has 11 amino acids. Germline-derived CDR1 and CDR2 are SEHNR and FQNEAQ (reference sequence). CDR3 in DNA: TGTGCCAGCAGCCAGGGGGACAGTGCTTTCTTC. It specifies CASSQGDSAFF. Full variable domain (outside the CDR3, taken from reference TRBV7-9 and TRBJ2-1): DTGVSQNPRHKITKRGQNVTFRCDPISEHNRLYWYRQTLGQGPEFLTYFQNEAQLEKSRLLSDRFSAERPKGSFSTLEIQRTEQGDSAMYLCASSQGDSAFFGPGTRLTVL.

This clone was seen more than once but under ten times. The chain joins TRBV10-1 to TRBJ2-6; no clear D. CDR3 size: 15 residues. In germline, CDR1 is WNHNN, CDR2 SYGVQD (reference sequence). The V end lost 8 bases, the J end lost 0 bases, and 11 bases lay between the germline ends. In DNA form, the CDR3 reads TGCGCCAGCTCTCGTTCGGGCTCTGGGGCCAACGTCCTGACTTTC. Translated, it gives CASSRSGSGANVLTF.

The chain uses TRBV15 and TRBJ2-3, with TRBD2 matching over 10 bases. Losses at the gene ends were 3 bases for V and 3 bases for J; bases not matched to a gene: 6. Germline CDR1 and CDR2: LNHNV and YYDKDF (reference sequence). The CDR3 has 16 residues. The CDR3 reads CATSRGLALETDTQYF. The CDR3 DNA is TGTGCCACCAGCAGGGGACTAGCGCTAGAGACAGATACGCAGTATTTT.

This chain links TRBV28 with TRBJ2-1; 7 bases align to TRBD2. This CDR3 has 16 residues. Germline V gives CDR1 MDHEN, CDR2 SYDVKM. V shed 6 bases and J 4 bases; nucleotides not matched to a gene: 12. The DNA of the CDR3 is TGTGCCAGCAGCGAACCTAGCGGACGAGAGTACAATGAGCAGTTCTTC. Translating gives CASSEPSGREYNEQFF.

This chain joins TRBV6-6 and TRBJ2-7; weak D call: TRBD2 (5 bases). This CDR3 spans 14 amino acids. From germline, CDR1 is MNHNY and CDR2 SVGAGI (reference sequence). Trimming stripped 6 bases from V and 2 bases from J, with 14 bases between. CDR3 DNA sequence: TGTGCCAGCAGCGATATAGCGCCGGCCTACGAGCAGTACTTC. It encodes CASSDIAPAYEQYF.

The chain couples TRBV14 to TRBJ2-3, with 9 bases fitting TRBD1. V trimming: 0 bases; J trimming: 3 bases; junction bases outside the gene matches: 7. The CDR3 has 17 residues. In germline, CDR1 is SGHDN, CDR2 FVKESK. The CDR3 bases are TGTGCCAGCAGCCAAGAAGGGGACAGGGCGACGACAGATACGCAGTATTTT. Its translation: CASSQEGDRATTDTQYF.

CDR3 coding DNA: TGTGCCAGCAGGGACAGGGATAGCAATCAGCCCCAGCATTTT. Its protein product is CASRDRDSNQPQHF. The chain recombines TRBV6-1 with TRBJ1-5; 8 bases agree with TRBD1. J was trimmed by 0 bases and V by 6 bases; bases with no gene match: 1. CDR3 size: 14 residues. The germline V gene encodes CDR1 MNHNS and CDR2 SASEGT.

The chain combines TRBV30 with TRBJ2-5; D is possibly TRBD1 (6 bases). In germline, CDR1 is GTSNPN, CDR2 SVGIG (reference sequence). The ends were cut back, 4 bases at V and 2 bases at J, with 11 bases in the middle. This CDR3 comprises 13 residues. CDR3 sequence (DNA): TGTGCCTGGAACCCAGGGGTTCAAGAGACCCAGTACTTC. It specifies CAWNPGVQETQYF.

In nucleotides, the CDR3 is TGTGCCAGCAGTGGGGGGGTGAGCAATCAGCCCCAGCATTTT. Protein sequence: CASSGGVSNQPQHF. This chain joins TRBV2 and TRBJ1-5; possibly TRBD1 for D (5 bases). CDR1 is SNHLY, CDR2 FYNNEI, per germline. The ends were cut back, 4 bases at V and 1 base at J, with 8 bases in the middle. The CDR3 has 14 amino acids. Filled out from reference TRBV2 and TRBJ1-5, the complete variable domain reads EPEVTQTPSHQVTQMGQEVILRCVPISNHLYFYWYRQILGQKVEFLVSFYNNEISEKSEIFDDQFSVERPDGSNFTLKIRSTKLEDSAMYFCASSGGVSNQPQHFGDGTRLSIL.

V is TRBV4-2 and J is TRBJ1-5, with a weak D call TRBD1 (6 bases). CDR1 is LGHNA and CDR2 is YNFKEQ in the germline V gene. The CDR3 extends over 15 amino acids. V lost 3 bases and J lost 4, with 13 bases in between. CDR3 region: CASSQSGDTNQPQHF. For the CDR3, the DNA is TGTGCCAGCAGCCAGAGTGGGGACACTAATCAGCCCCAGCATTTT.

This clone was detected only a few times. The chain combines TRBV9 with TRBJ1-4; 11 nucleotides line up with TRBD1. Germline V gives CDR1 SGDLS, CDR2 YYNGEE. The V segment lost 0 bases and the J segment 5 bases; nucleotides outside the gene matches: 3. This CDR3 region has 16 residues. Here the CDR3 reads CASSVGTGGSNEKLFF. Written as DNA, the CDR3 is TGTGCCAGCAGCGTAGGGACAGGGGGCTCCAATGAAAAACTGTTTTTT.